A single sample is the source of the 30 T cell receptor beta chains below, sequenced in a study of cytomegalovirus exposure and HLA in healthy donors. PCR primers comprised 60 Vbeta and 13 Jbeta primers. Using immunoSEQ multiplex PCR, the repertoire was profiled, and TCRdb retains in-frame clones only, with some absent. The data show more than 95,000 clones, with approximately 81% seen just once and 3.5% to 4.5% held by the top ten. Material for sequencing was PBMCs. The receptors originated from a woman in her twenties or thirties in good health and CMV-seronegative.

The rearrangement uses TRBV10-3 and TRBJ2-5; 11 nucleotides align to TRBD2. V dropped 5 bases and J dropped 0; count of bases not matched to a gene: 11. This CDR3 region has 18 residues. Germline CDR1 is ENHRY and CDR2 is SYGVKD. CDR3 loop: CAISTGTSGPIHQETQYF. CDR3 nucleotide sequence: TGTGCCATCAGTACCGGGACTAGCGGCCCGATACACCAAGAGACCCAGTACTTC.

The J gene is TRBJ1-1, the V gene TRBV5-4, with 11 bases identical to TRBD1. V shed 6 bases and J 0 bases; nucleotides not matched to a gene: 7. The CDR3 consists of 16 residues. CDR1 SGHNT and CDR2 YYREEE come from the germline V gene (reference sequence). CDR3 region: CASTAGTGGMNTEAFF. For the CDR3, the DNA is TGTGCCAGCACCGCGGGGACAGGGGGTATGAACACTGAAGCTTTCTTT. The full variable domain, rest sourced from reference TRBV5-4 and TRBJ1-1, is ETGVTQSPTHLIKTRGQQVTLRCSSQSGHNTVSWYQQALGQGPQFIFQYYREEENGRGNFPPRFSGLQFPNYSSELNVNALELDDSALYLCASTAGTGGMNTEAFFGQGTRLTVV.

The chain is built from TRBV6-1 and TRBJ1-2, with 7 bases fitting TRBD1. This CDR3 is 14 amino acids long. From germline, CDR1 is MNHNS and CDR2 SASEGT. V shed 7 bases, J shed 4 bases, and the junction held 9 bases outside the gene matches. The CDR3 loop is CASIPGQISYGYTF. The CDR3, as DNA: TGTGCCAGCATTCCGGGACAGATAAGCTATGGCTACACCTTC.

This chain connects TRBV7-2 to TRBJ1-3; possible D gene TRBD1, 6 bases. The CDR3 contains 17 residues. Germline lookup yields CDR1 SGHTA and CDR2 FQGNSA. V was trimmed by 1 base and J by 2 bases, leaving 15 bases between them. CDR3 region: CASSLVTSGGPGNTIYF. The CDR3 nucleotides are TGTGCCAGCAGCTTAGTAACGTCGGGGGGCCCTGGAAACACCATATATTTT.

Concerning this clone: One end of the junction does not line up with germline, which may come from a read error. The rearrangement uses TRBV7-9 and TRBJ2-3, with TRBD2 matching 15 bases. Per the germline V gene, CDR1 is SEHNR and CDR2 is FQNEAQ (reference sequence). The CDR3 contains 16 residues. The CDR3 loop reads CSSSAGLAGGTDTQYF. In DNA, the CDR3 is TGTTCCAGCAGCGCCGGACTAGCGGGAGGGACAGATACGCAGTATTTT.

The gene calls are TRBV27 and TRBJ1-5; D is perhaps TRBD1 (5 bases). Germline V gene sequence: CDR1 MNHEY, CDR2 SMNVEV (reference sequence). CDR3 length: 14 amino acids. Between the trimmed V and J ends, which lost 10 bases and 5 bases, there was a span of 18 bases. CDR3 bases: TGTGCCACCGCTAACGGGGGGGGACATCAGCCCCAGCATTTT. Protein sequence: CATANGGGHQPQHF.

The chain is built from TRBV9 and TRBJ2-5; D call uncertain. This CDR3 comprises 13 residues. Trimming left V 2 bases short and J 3 bases short, with 8 bases between. Germline V gene data show CDR1 as SGDLS and CDR2 as YYNGEE. The CDR3 nucleotides are TGTGCCAGCAGCGTGGGTGCGGAAGAGACCCAGTACTTC. Translated: CASSVGAEETQYF.

The chain has TRBV19 and TRBJ2-5; 10 bases line up with TRBD2. V shed 6 bases, J shed 4 bases, and the junction held 2 bases outside the gene matches. Germline lookup yields CDR1 LNHDA and CDR2 SQIVND (reference sequence). The CDR3 spans 13 residues. The CDR3 loop reads CASRERGGETQYF. DNA of the CDR3: TGTGCCAGTAGGGAGCGGGGGGGAGAGACCCAGTACTTC.

V and J are TRBV9 and TRBJ2-7, with 9 bases identical to TRBD2. This CDR3 spans 15 amino acids. The ends lost 2 bases at V and 6 bases at J; junction bases unmatched: 9. CDR1 SGDLS and CDR2 YYNGEE come from the germline V gene. CDR3: CASSVRREGLGEQYF. Here the CDR3 DNA reads TGTGCCAGCAGCGTGAGGCGGGAGGGCCTGGGCGAGCAGTACTTC.

The chain combines TRBV7-8 with TRBJ2-1, with 10 nucleotides matching TRBD1. This CDR3 is built from 16 residues. The V gene's germline CDR1 is SGHVS and CDR2 FQNEAQ. The junction had 4 bases not matched to a gene; V was cut back by 5 bases and J by 0 bases. CDR3 region: CASSGTGALSYNEQFF. The DNA for the CDR3 is TGTGCCAGCAGCGGGACAGGGGCTCTCTCCTACAATGAGCAGTTCTTC.

The chain is built from TRBV5-1 and TRBJ2-1, with 9 bases lining up with TRBD2. The CDR3 loop spans 13 amino acids. Trimming at V came to 5 bases and at J to 7 bases, leaving 4 bases not matched to a gene. Germline V gene data show CDR1 as SGHRS and CDR2 as YFSETQ. The CDR3 DNA reads as TGCGCCAGCAGGGCTAGCGGGGCAAATGAGCAGTTCTTC. This translates into CASRASGANEQFF. The full variable domain, in which reference TRBV5-1 and TRBJ2-1 provide the parts outside the CDR3, is KAGVTQTPRYLIKTRGQQVTLSCSPISGHRSVSWYQQTPGQGLQFLFEYFSETQRNKGNFPGRFSGRQFSNSRSEMNVSTLELGDSALYLCASRASGANEQFFGPGTRLTVL.

This clone occurred once. The chain joins TRBV5-1 to TRBJ2-1; 7 nucleotides match TRBD1. The CDR3 has 14 amino acids. J gave up 4 bases and V 4 bases, and 5 bases lay outside the gene matches. Per the germline V gene, CDR1 is SGHRS and CDR2 is YFSETQ. Written as DNA, the CDR3 is TGCGCCAGCAGCCAACTGGACAGGTACAATGAGCAGTTCTTC. Translating it yields CASSQLDRYNEQFF.

V is TRBV19 and J is TRBJ2-5; 9 positions match TRBD1. The CDR3 has 15 amino acids. Germline-derived CDR1 and CDR2 are LNHDA and SQIVND (reference sequence). J lost 0 bases, V lost 2 bases, and 1 base had no gene match. CDR3 sequence: CASSIWTGDQETQYF. As DNA, the CDR3 is TGTGCCAGTAGTATATGGACAGGGGACCAAGAGACCCAGTACTTC.

The rearrangement uses TRBV27 and TRBJ1-5; TRBD1 matches 9 bases. CDR3 size: 18 residues. Germline lookup yields CDR1 MNHEY and CDR2 SMNVEV (reference sequence). The trim removed 5 bases at V and 5 bases at J, leaving 16 bases unmatched. The CDR3 loop reads CASSPTSGTGRVDQPQHF. The CDR3 DNA reads TGTGCCAGCAGTCCCACCTCCGGGACAGGGCGGGTAGATCAGCCCCAGCATTTT.

The CDR3 nucleotides are TGTGCCAGTAGAAGAGGGTTTCCGGACAGCTCCTACGAGCAGTACTTC. Protein sequence: CASRRGFPDSSYEQYF. V is TRBV19 and J is TRBJ2-7; D may be TRBD1 (6 bases). CDR3 size: 16 residues. V dropped 6 bases and J dropped 0 bases, with 18 bases sitting between them. Germline CDR1 and CDR2: LNHDA and SQIVND (reference sequence).

CDR3 in DNA: TGTGCCATCAGTGAAACAGCTGGAAACACCATATATTTT. Its translation: CAISETAGNTIYF. The chain has TRBV10-3 and TRBJ1-3, with D unresolved. The V gene's germline CDR1 is ENHRY and CDR2 SYGVKD. The CDR3 is 13 amino acids. V shed 3 bases and J shed 2 bases, with 5 bases lying between them.

The chain couples TRBV19 to TRBJ2-3; 9 bases agree with TRBD2. The V segment lost 7 bases and the J segment 3 bases; nucleotides outside the gene matches: 8. CDR3 length: 15 residues. From germline, CDR1 is LNHDA and CDR2 SQIVND (reference sequence). In nucleotides, the CDR3 is TGTGCCAGTACTCTTAGCGGGAGAGCTACAGATACGCAGTATTTT. Protein sequence: CASTLSGRATDTQYF. The full variable domain, completed using reference TRBV19 and TRBJ2-3, is DGGITQSPKYLFRKEGQNVTLSCEQNLNHDAMYWYRQDPGQGLRLIYYSQIVNDFQKGDIAEGYSVSREKKESFPLTVTSAQKNPTAFYLCASTLSGRATDTQYFGPGTRLTVL.

The V call is TRBV7-2, the J call TRBJ2-7, with 9 bases identical to TRBD1. V was clipped by 5 bases and J by 3 bases; unmatched bases: 14. CDR3 length: 17 amino acids. Germline CDR1 is SGHTA and CDR2 is FQGNSA. CDR3 sequence (DNA): TGTGCCAGCAGCCACCCGGGACAGGGCACGAGCCTCTACGAGCAGTACTTC. Its translation is CASSHPGQGTSLYEQYF.

The V call is TRBV19, the J call TRBJ1-5; D uncertain. The length of the CDR3 is 13 residues. Germline V gene data show CDR1 as LNHDA and CDR2 as SQIVND (reference sequence). The V end lost 4 bases, the J end lost 4 bases, and 8 bases lay between the germline ends. CDR3 coding DNA: TGTGCCAGTAGTACCGTCTATAATCAGCCCCAGCATTTT. This codes for CASSTVYNQPQHF.

This chain links TRBV7-6 with TRBJ2-1; no clear D gene. Trimming removed 3 bases from V and 0 bases from J, with 12 bases in between. This CDR3 spans 16 amino acids. Per germline, CDR1 SGHVS and CDR2 FNYEAQ. CDR3 bases: TGTGCCAGCAGCTTCACCCCTAGTGTCTCCTACAATGAGCAGTTCTTC. It codes for CASSFTPSVSYNEQFF.

This chain links TRBV18 with TRBJ1-3, with 9 bases lining up with TRBD1. The V and J ends lost 3 bases and 2 bases, in that order; junction bases with no gene match: 5. This CDR3 is built from 16 residues. Per germline, CDR1 KGHSH and CDR2 LQKENI. The CDR3 nucleotides read TGTGCCAGCTCACCGCTACAGGGGGCTGCTGGAAACACCATATATTTT. Translation: CASSPLQGAAGNTIYF.

V usage is TRBV7-7 and J usage is TRBJ2-1; D is ambiguous. Germline V lookup: CDR1 SSHAT, CDR2 FNYEAQ (reference sequence). The CDR3 contains 18 residues. V lost 0 bases and J lost 0, with 15 bases in between. CDR3 nucleotide sequence: TGTGCCAGCAGCTTAGCCCCGGCTAGTCCGAGCTCCTACAATGAGCAGTTCTTC. This translates into CASSLAPASPSSYNEQFF.

The rearrangement joins TRBV14 to TRBJ2-1, with D possibly matching TRBD2 (5 bases). Between the trimmed V and J ends, which lost 0 bases and 8 bases, there was a span of 14 bases. The CDR3 consists of 15 residues. CDR1 and CDR2 (germline): SGHDN, FVKESK. CDR3 nucleotide sequence: TGTGCCAGCAGCCAAGATCTACTAGTTGGGGATGAGCAGTTCTTC. Translating gives CASSQDLLVGDEQFF.

This clone was seen a few times. The J gene is TRBJ2-5, the V gene TRBV5-1; 8 bases line up with TRBD2. The CDR3 sequence is 14 residues long. In germline, CDR1 is SGHRS, CDR2 YFSETQ. Losses at the gene ends were 5 bases for V and 1 base for J; bases not matched to a gene: 4. This CDR3 reads CASSMRGAQETQYF. The CDR3 DNA sequence: TGCGCCAGCAGTATGCGGGGGGCCCAAGAGACCCAGTACTTC.

This clone occurred once. V usage is TRBV7-9 and J usage is TRBJ2-7; 8 nucleotides line up with TRBD2. Losses at the gene ends were 8 bases for V and 2 bases for J; bases not matched to a gene: 14. Germline V gene data show CDR1 as SEHNR and CDR2 as FQNEAQ (reference sequence). This CDR3 has 16 residues. The CDR3 reads CASENRAGGLAYEQYF. DNA for the CDR3: TGTGCCAGCGAAAACAGGGCGGGAGGTCTGGCCTACGAGCAGTACTTC.

CDR3 residues: CASRPNTGGAAEQYF. Here the CDR3 DNA reads TGTGCCAGCAGACCCAACACAGGGGGCGCGGCCGAGCAGTACTTC. The rearrangement uses TRBV28 and TRBJ2-7, with TRBD1 identical over 9 bases. The CDR3 totals 15 residues. V shed 6 bases and J 6 bases; nucleotides not matched to a gene: 12. The V gene's germline CDR1 is MDHEN and CDR2 SYDVKM. The variable domain in full, completed from reference TRBV28 and TRBJ2-7, reads DVKVTQSSRYLVKRTGEKVFLECVQDMDHENMFWYRQDPGLGLRLIYFSYDVKMKEKGDIPEGYSVSREKKERFSLILESASTNQTSMYLCASRPNTGGAAEQYFGPGTRLTVT.

This clone was picked up a small number of times. The chain combines TRBV7-3 with TRBJ2-1; 13 bases are shared with TRBD2. Unmatched junction bases numbered 11, after V lost 5 bases and J lost 7 bases. The CDR3 is made up of 17 amino acids. Germline V gene sequence: CDR1 SGHTA, CDR2 FQGTGA. The CDR3 DNA sequence: TGTGCCAGCAGCACAATCCCGACTAGCGGGAGGATAAATGAGCAGTTCTTC. Amino acids: CASSTIPTSGRINEQFF.

V is TRBV18 and J is TRBJ1-1, with a weak D call TRBD1 (6 bases). The germline gives CDR1 KGHSH, CDR2 LQKENI. With 4 bases removed from V and 4 bases from J, the gap between germline ends came to 10 bases. The CDR3 consists of 13 residues. The CDR3 reads CASSLPTGTEAFF. The CDR3 DNA is TGTGCCAGCTCACTGCCGACAGGCACTGAAGCTTTCTTT.

This clone has only a few counts. This chain uses TRBV9 with TRBJ1-4; D is ambiguous. CDR1 and CDR2 (germline): SGDLS, YYNGEE. V was clipped by 0 bases and J by 7 bases, with 13 bases between them. The CDR3 has 15 residues. CDR3 sequence (DNA): TGTGCCAGCAGCGTAGGTCAGGATGTGAGTGAAAAACTGTTTTTT. It yields the protein CASSVGQDVSEKLFF.

This chain connects TRBV2 to TRBJ2-2, with 10 bases aligning to TRBD2. J was trimmed by 3 bases and V by 3 bases; bases with no gene match: 7. Germline V gene data show CDR1 as SNHLY and CDR2 as FYNNEI. CDR3 size: 17 residues. For the CDR3, the DNA is TGTGCCAGCAGTGAGTTACTAGCGGGAATCTACACCGGGGAGCTGTTTTTT. Protein: CASSELLAGIYTGELFF.